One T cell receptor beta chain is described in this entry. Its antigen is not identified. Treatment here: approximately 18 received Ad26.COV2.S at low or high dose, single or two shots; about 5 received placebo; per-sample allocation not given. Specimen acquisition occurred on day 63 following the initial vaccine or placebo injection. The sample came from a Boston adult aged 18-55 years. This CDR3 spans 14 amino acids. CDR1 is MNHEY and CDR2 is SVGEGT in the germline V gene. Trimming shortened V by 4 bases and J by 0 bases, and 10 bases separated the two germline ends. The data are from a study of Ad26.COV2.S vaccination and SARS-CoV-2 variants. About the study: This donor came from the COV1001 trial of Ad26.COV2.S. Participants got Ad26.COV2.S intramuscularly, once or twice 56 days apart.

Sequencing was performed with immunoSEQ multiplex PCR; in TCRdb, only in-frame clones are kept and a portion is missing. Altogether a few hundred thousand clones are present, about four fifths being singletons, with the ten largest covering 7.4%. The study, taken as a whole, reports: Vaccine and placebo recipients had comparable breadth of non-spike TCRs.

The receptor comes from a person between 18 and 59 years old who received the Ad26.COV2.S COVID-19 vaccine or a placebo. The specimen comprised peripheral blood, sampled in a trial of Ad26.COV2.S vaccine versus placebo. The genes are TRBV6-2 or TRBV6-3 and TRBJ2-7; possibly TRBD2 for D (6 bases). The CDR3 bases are TGTGCCAGCAGTTTTGGGGGGATCTCCTACGAGCAGTACTTC. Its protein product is CASSFGGISYEQYF.